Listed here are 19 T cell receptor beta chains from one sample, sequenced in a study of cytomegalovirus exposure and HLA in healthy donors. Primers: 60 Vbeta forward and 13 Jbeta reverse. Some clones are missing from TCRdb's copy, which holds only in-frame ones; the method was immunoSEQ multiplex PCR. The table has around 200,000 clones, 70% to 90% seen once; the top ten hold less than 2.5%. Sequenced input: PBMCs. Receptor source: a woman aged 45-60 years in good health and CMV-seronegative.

CDR3 DNA sequence: TGTGCCAGCAGCTCTGGCGTGGGGCCCCTAAATGAAAAACTGTTTTTT. The encoded protein is CASSSGVGPLNEKLFF. This chain links TRBV7-2 with TRBJ1-4; a weak D match, TRBD1 (5 bases). The CDR3 consists of 16 residues. Trimming cost V 4 bases and J 5 bases, with 17 bases left between them. CDR1 is SGHTA, CDR2 FQGNSA, per germline.

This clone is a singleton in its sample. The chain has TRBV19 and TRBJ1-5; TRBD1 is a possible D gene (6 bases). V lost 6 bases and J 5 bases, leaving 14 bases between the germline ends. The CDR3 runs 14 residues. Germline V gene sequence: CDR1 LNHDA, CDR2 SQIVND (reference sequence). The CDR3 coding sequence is TGTGCCAGTAGAAACGACAGGCTTGATCAGCCCCAGCATTTT. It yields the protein CASRNDRLDQPQHF.

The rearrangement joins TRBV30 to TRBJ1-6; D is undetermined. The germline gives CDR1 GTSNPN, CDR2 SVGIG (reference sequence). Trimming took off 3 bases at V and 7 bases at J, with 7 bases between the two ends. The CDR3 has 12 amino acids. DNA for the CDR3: TGTGCCTGGAGGCACACCAATTCACCCCTCCACTTT. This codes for CAWRHTNSPLHF. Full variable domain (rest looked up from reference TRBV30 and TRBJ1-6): SQTIHQWPATLVQPVGSPLSLECTVEGTSNPNLYWYRQAAGRGLQLLFYSVGIGQISSEVPQNLSASRPQDRQFILSSKKLLLSDSGFYLCAWRHTNSPLHFGNGTRLTVT.

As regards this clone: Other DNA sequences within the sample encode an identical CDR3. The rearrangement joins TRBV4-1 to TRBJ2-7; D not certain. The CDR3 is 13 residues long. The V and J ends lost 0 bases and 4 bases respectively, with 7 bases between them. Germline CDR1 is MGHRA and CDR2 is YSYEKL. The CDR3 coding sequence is TGCGCCAGCAGCCAAGATCGTTTGTACGAGCAGTACTTC. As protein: CASSQDRLYEQYF.

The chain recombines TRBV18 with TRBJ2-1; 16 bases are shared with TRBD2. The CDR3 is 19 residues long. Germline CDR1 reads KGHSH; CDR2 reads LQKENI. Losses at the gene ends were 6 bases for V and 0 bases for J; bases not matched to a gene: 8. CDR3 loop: CASSPGTSGRVPSYNEQFF. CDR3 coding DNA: TGTGCCAGCTCCCCCGGGACTAGCGGGAGGGTACCCTCCTACAATGAGCAGTTCTTC. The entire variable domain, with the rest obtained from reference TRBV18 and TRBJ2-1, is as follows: NAGVMQNPRHLVRRRGQEARLRCSPMKGHSHVYWYRQLPEEGLKFMVYLQKENIIDESGMPKERFSAEFPKEGPSILRIQQVVRGDSAAYFCASSPGTSGRVPSYNEQFFGPGTRLTVL.

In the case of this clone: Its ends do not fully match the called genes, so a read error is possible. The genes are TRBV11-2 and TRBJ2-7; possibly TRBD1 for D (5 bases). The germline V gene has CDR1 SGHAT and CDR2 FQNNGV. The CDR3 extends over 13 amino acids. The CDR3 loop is CTSSPREDYEQYF. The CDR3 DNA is TGTACCAGCAGCCCCAGGGAAGACTACGAGCAGTACTTC.

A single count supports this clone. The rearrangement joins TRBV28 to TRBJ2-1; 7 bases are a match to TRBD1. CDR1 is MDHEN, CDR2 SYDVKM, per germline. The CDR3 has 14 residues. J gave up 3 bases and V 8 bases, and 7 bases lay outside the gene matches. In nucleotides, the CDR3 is TGTGCCAGCGCAGGGGGTTGGGGCTACAATGAGCAGTTCTTC. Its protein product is CASAGGWGYNEQFF.

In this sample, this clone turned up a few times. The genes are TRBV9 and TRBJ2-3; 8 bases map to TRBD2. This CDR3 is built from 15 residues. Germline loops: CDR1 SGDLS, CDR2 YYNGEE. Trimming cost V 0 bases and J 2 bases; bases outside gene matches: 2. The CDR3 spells CASSVGGLATDTQYF. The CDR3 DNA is TGTGCCAGCAGCGTAGGTGGACTAGCCACAGATACGCAGTATTTT.

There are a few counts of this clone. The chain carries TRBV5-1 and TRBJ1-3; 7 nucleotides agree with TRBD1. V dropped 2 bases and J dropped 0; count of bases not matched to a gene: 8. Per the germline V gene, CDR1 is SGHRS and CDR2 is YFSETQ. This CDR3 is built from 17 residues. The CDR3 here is CASSFFPQGGSGNTIYF. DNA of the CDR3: TGCGCCAGCAGCTTTTTCCCCCAGGGGGGCTCTGGAAACACCATATATTTT.

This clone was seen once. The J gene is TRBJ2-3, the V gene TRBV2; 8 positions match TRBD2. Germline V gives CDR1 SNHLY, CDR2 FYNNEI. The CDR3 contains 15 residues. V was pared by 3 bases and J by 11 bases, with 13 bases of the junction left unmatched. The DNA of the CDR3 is TGTGCCAGCAGTGATTCGGTGCCAGCGGGGGTAGGGCAGTATTTT. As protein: CASSDSVPAGVGQYF.

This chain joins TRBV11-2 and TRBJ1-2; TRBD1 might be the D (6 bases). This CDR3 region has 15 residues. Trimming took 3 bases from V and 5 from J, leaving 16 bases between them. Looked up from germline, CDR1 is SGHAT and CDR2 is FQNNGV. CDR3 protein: CASSLGPRGAYGYTF. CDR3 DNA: TGTGCCAGCAGCTTGGGGCCCCGGGGGGCTTATGGCTACACCTTC.

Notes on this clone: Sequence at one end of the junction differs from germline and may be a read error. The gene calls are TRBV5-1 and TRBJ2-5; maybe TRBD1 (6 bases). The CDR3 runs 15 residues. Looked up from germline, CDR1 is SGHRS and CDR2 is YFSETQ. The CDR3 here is CASTLNTGLRETQYF. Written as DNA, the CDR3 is TGCGCCAGCACCTTGAACACAGGGCTTCGAGAGACCCAGTACTTC.

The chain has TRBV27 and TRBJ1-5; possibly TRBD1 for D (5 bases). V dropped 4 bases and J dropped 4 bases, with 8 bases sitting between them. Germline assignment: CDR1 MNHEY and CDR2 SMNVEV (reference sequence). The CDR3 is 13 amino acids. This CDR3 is CASSWRGNQPQHF. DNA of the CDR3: TGTGCCAGCAGTTGGAGGGGAAATCAGCCCCAGCATTTT.

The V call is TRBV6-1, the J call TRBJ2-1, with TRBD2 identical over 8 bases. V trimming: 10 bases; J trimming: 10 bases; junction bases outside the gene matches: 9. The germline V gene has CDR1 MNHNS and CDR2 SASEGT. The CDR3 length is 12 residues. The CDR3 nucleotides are TGTGCCATTCGAAGCGGGGGCCAGGAGCAGTTCTTC. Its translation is CAIRSGGQEQFF.

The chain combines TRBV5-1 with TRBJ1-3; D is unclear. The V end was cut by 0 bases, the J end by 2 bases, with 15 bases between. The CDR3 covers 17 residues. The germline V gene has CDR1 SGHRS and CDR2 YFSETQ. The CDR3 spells CASSLALSGGTGNTIYF. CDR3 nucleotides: TGCGCCAGCAGCTTGGCCCTGTCGGGAGGAACTGGAAACACCATATATTTT.

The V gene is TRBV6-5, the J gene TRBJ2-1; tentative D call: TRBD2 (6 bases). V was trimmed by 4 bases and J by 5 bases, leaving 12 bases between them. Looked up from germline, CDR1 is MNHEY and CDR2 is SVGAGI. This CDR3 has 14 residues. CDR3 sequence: CASSFGRGHNEQFF. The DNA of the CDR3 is TGTGCCAGCAGTTTTGGGCGGGGCCACAATGAGCAGTTCTTC.

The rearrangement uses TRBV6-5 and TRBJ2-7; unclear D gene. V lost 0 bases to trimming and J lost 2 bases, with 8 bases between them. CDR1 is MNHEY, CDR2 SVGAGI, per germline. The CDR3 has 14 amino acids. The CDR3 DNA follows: TGTGCCAGCAGTTACTCGAACAGTGCCTACGAGCAGTACTTC. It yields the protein CASSYSNSAYEQYF.

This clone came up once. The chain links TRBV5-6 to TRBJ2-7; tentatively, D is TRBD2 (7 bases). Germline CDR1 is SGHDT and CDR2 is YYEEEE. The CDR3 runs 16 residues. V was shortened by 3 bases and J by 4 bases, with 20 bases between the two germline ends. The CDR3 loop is CASSWGRGAMVYEQYF. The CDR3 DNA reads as TGTGCCAGCAGCTGGGGTCGGGGGGCCATGGTTTACGAGCAGTACTTC.

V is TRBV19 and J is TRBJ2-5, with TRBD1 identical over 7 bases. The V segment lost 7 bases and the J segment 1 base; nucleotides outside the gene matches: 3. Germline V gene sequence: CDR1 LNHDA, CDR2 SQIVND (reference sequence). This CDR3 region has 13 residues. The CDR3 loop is CASNGQAQETQYF. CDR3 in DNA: TGTGCCAGTAACGGACAGGCCCAAGAGACCCAGTACTTC.